The sequence of this T cell receptor (beta chain) was determined in a study of blood T cell repertoires in COVID-19. Study-level background: Nucleic acid was either cDNA or gDNA, and it came from T cells, B-cell-depleted T cells, or PBMCs.

This clone was detected once. Clones were sequenced by immunoSEQ multiplex PCR, and TCRdb holds only the in-frame ones, with some missing. The sample holds around 160,000 clones, approximately 84% seen once. V was clipped by 0 bases and J by 2 bases, with 13 bases between them. Germline CDR1 and CDR2: LNHNV and YYDKDF (reference sequence). The CDR3 sequence is 17 residues long. The sequence was obtained from a woman of 80 years or more with acute or convalescent COVID-19. The chain couples TRBV15 to TRBJ1-4, with no clear D. Sequencing used peripheral blood. This CDR3 reads CATSRDLGSGTNEKLFF. CDR3 in DNA: TGTGCCACCAGCAGAGATTTGGGGTCGGGGACTAATGAAAAACTGTTTTTT.